This T cell receptor beta chain came from a study of cytomegalovirus exposure and HLA in healthy donors. Primers for the PCR totalled 60 Vbeta and 13 Jbeta. Clones were sequenced by immunoSEQ multiplex PCR, and TCRdb holds only the in-frame ones, with some missing. In all, the sample yields some 130,000 clones. It was healthy bone marrow donors who served as donors. Germline V gives CDR1 SNHLY, CDR2 FYNNEI. This CDR3 region has 13 residues. V was clipped by 7 bases and J by 4 bases, with 14 bases between them. The material sequenced was PBMCs. The chain carries TRBV2 and TRBJ2-7, with a weak D call TRBD1 (6 bases). The TCR originated in a man between 18 and 35 years old in good health and CMV-seronegative. The CDR3 here is CASNSQGLYEQYF. CDR3 nucleotide sequence: TGTGCCAGCAATAGCCAGGGGCTTTACGAGCAGTACTTC.